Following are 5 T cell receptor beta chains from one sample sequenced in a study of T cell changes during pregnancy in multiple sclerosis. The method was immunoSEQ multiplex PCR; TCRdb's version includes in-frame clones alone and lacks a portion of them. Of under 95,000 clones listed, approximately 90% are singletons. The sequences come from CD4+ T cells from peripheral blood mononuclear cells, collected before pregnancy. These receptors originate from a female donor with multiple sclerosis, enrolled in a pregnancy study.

As DNA, the CDR3 is TGCGCCAGCAGCCGGTCCGAGACCCAGTACTTC. Its translation is CASSRSETQYF. The gene calls are TRBV5-1 and TRBJ2-5; D uncertain. V lost 4 bases and J 5 bases, leaving 6 bases between the germline ends. The germline V gene has CDR1 SGHRS and CDR2 YFSETQ. The CDR3 is 11 amino acids.

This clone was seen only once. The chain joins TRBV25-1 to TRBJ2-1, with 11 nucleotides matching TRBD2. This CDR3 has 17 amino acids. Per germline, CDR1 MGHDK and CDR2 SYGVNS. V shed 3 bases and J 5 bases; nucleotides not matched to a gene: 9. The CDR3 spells CASSESPPGLADNEQFF. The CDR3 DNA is TGTGCCAGCAGTGAGTCCCCTCCGGGACTAGCGGACAATGAGCAGTTCTTC.

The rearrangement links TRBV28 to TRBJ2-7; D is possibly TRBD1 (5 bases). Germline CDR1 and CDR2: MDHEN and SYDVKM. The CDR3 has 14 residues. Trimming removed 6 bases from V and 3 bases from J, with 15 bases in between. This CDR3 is CASSLGQRGYEQYF. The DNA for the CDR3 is TGTGCCAGCAGCCTCGGACAAAGGGGCTACGAGCAGTACTTC.

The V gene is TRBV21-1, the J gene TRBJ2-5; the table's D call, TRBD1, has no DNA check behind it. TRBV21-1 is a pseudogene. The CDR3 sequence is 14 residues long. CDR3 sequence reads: CASSKVNRGETQYF. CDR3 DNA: TGTGCCAGCAGCAAAGTAAACAGGGGAGAGACCCAGTACTTC.

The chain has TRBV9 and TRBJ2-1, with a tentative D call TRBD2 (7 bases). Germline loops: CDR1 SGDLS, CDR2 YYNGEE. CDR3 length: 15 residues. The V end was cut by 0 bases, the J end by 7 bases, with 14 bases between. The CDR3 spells CASSVGGGGQNEQFF. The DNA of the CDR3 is TGTGCCAGCAGCGTAGGTGGCGGGGGCCAGAATGAGCAGTTCTTC.